Sequencing of this TCR beta chain was carried out in a study of blood T cell repertoires in COVID-19. Overall study: Samples came from the United States, Italy and Spain, spanning acute and convalescent COVID-19. PBMCs, B-cell-depleted T cells, or T cells were the source of the cDNA or gDNA that made up the material.

Original processing methods: Researchers report that nucleated cell counts were estimated from reference gene primer amplification. Method: immunoSEQ multiplex PCR; TCRdb's copy keeps in-frame clones and lacks some. V and J calls and clone size follow that table, whereas D and trimming were derived from the DNA. The sample has fewer than 350,000 clones; around four fifths are singletons. The V end lost 8 bases, the J end lost 9 bases, and 11 bases lay between the germline ends. The CDR3 has 12 residues. This sequence was found in a woman aged 45-60 years with active or convalescent COVID-19. The chain recombines TRBV12-3 or TRBV12-4 with TRBJ1-6; D gene unclear. Material: peripheral blood. This chain's CDR3 is CASLVGGSPLHF. The CDR3 DNA is TGTGCCAGCCTAGTAGGAGGTTCACCCCTCCACTTT.